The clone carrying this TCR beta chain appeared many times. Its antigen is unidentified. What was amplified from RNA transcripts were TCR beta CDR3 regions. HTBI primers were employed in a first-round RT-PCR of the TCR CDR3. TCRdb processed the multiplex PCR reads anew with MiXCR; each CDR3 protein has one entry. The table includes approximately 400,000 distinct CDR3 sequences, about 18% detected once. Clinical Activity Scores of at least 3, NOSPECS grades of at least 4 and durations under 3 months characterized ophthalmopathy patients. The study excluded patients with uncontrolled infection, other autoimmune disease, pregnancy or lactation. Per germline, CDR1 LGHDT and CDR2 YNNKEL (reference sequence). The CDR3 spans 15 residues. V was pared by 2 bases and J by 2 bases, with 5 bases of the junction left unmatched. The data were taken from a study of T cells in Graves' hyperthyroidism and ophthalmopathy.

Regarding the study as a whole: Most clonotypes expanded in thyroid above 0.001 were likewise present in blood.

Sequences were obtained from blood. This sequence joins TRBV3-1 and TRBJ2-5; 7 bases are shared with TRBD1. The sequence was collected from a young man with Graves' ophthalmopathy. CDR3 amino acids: CASSQQPGQQETQYF. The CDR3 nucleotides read TGTGCCAGCAGCCAACAACCGGGACAGCAAGAGACCCAGTACTTC.